The sample holds a few counts of the clone carrying this T cell receptor (beta chain). Its antigen remains unidentified. A read error may account for a junction end that differs from germline. Time point described: newly diagnosed GD, antithyroid drugs for less than 3 months. The TCR library was made from RNA that had been extracted from PBMCs in TRIzol. This specimen comes from a study of regulatory T cells in long-lasting Graves disease. Study-wide results and limits: Persistent patients shared more public clonotypes (around 3,000) than new patients (nearly 1,000). TCR diversity was lower in persistent Graves' patients (versus newly diagnosed ones).

This CDR3 has 14 residues. The germline V gene has CDR1 SGHRS and CDR2 YFSETQ. For TCR beta, libraries came from iRepertoire HTBI primers and Arm-PCR of CDR3 regions. One entry per CDR3 protein results from TCRdb running MiXCR on the multiplex PCR reads. The top ten hold roughly a tenth of the sample, which has about 540,000 distinct CDR3 sequences, roughly 14% seen once. The same data also contributed to another study, on T cells in Graves' hyperthyroidism and ophthalmopathy. That work adds: Stable Graves' hyperthyroidism meant no ophthalmopathy progression within 18 months. The model forecast ophthalmopathy, anticipating it by a median around 6.5 months before onset.

This rearrangement joins TRBV5-1 to TRBJ2-1, with D possibly being TRBD2 (5 bases). The clonotype was recovered from a man aged 25 to 40 with Graves disease. Source: peripheral blood mononuclear cells (PBMCs), taken at new diagnosis, from a patient treated with antithyroid drugs. The CDR3 DNA reads as TGCGCCAGCAGCCCGAGGGAGCGAGACGATGAGCAGCTCTTC. As protein: CASSPRERDDEQLF.